This passage covers 28 T cell receptor beta chains from one sample sequenced in a study of persistence of HIV-infected CD4 T cells. The stimulus was lysate of CMV-infected fibroblasts, around 10 ug/mL. Sorting of responding CD4+ T cells relied on upregulated CD40 ligand together with CD69. These receptors are not linked to any known antigen. The libraries were made with immunoSEQ version 4 in survey mode. The data were produced by immunoSEQ multiplex PCR, yet TCRdb's version contains in-frame clones alone and is incomplete. The data show 5,500 to 8,500 clones, about four fifths seen once. The source material was CD4+ T cells sorted from PBMCs after 18-hour stimulation, sampled from a patient who received antiretroviral therapy. The receptors derive from an adult woman with HIV who was CMV-seropositive.

V usage is TRBV29-1 and J usage is TRBJ2-7; 7 nucleotides line up with TRBD1. Germline V gives CDR1 SQVTM, CDR2 ANQGSEA. The CDR3 consists of 13 residues. The junction had 5 bases not matched to a gene; V was cut back by 2 bases and J by 4 bases. The DNA of the CDR3 is TGCAGCGTTGAAATAGGGGGCGGGTACGAGCAGTACTTC. Protein product: CSVEIGGGYEQYF.

The chain employs TRBV7-2 and TRBJ1-5, with 8 bases lining up with TRBD1. Germline V gives CDR1 SGHTA, CDR2 FQGNSA. V lost 5 bases and J lost 7; bases outside the gene matches: 10. CDR3 length: 15 amino acids. CDR3 residues: CASSASWTGRQPQHF. CDR3 in DNA: TGTGCCAGCAGCGCGAGTTGGACAGGGCGGCAGCCCCAGCATTTT.

V usage is TRBV3-1 (or the pseudogene TRBV3-2) and J usage is TRBJ1-2; D uncertain. The V gene lost 2 bases and the J gene lost 2 bases, with 12 bases spanning the gap. Germline V CDR1 and CDR2: LGHDT, YNNKEL (reference sequence). The CDR3 is 15 amino acids. This CDR3 reads CASSQYKGPNYGYTF. CDR3 DNA: TGTGCCAGCAGCCAATACAAGGGTCCCAACTATGGCTACACCTTC.

The chain joins TRBV19 to TRBJ2-1, with 7 bases aligning to TRBD2. Germline V gene data show CDR1 as LNHDA and CDR2 as SQIVND (reference sequence). V lost 1 base and J lost 6; bases outside the gene matches: 3. The CDR3 has 14 amino acids. The CDR3 nucleotides read TGTGCCAGTAGTATAGTCGCTAGCGGCAATGAGCAGTTCTTC. Residues: CASSIVASGNEQFF.

The chain is built from TRBV14 and TRBJ2-5; D is undetermined. Trimming removed 4 bases at V and 8 bases at J, with 14 bases between. Germline-derived CDR1 and CDR2 are SGHDN and FVKESK. The CDR3 runs to 13 residues. The CDR3 loop is CASSPATVLTQYF. Here the CDR3 DNA reads TGTGCCAGCAGCCCTGCGACCGTTCTCACCCAGTACTTC.

This clone was picked up a small number of times. This chain uses TRBV7-9 with TRBJ2-7, with D uncertain. Germline V CDR1 and CDR2: SEHNR, FQNEAQ (reference sequence). CDR3 length: 14 amino acids. Deletions cut 6 bases from V and 0 bases from J, with 12 bases between. DNA of the CDR3: TGTGCCAGCAGACCTTTGACGGACTCCTACGAGCAGTACTTC. Translating gives CASRPLTDSYEQYF.

The CDR3 here is CASSPGQTFSAFF. CDR3 bases: TGCGCCAGCAGCCCAGGACAGACCTTTTCAGCTTTCTTT. This chain uses TRBV5-1 with TRBJ1-1; weak D call: TRBD1 (6 bases). Trimming took off 4 bases at V and 10 bases at J, with 17 bases between the two ends. The CDR3 is 13 residues long. CDR1 is SGHRS and CDR2 is YFSETQ in the germline V gene.

This chain's CDR3 is CATSQPPNTGELFF. CDR3 DNA: TGTGCCACCAGCCAGCCCCCCAACACCGGGGAGCTGTTTTTT. The V call is TRBV15, the J call TRBJ2-2; no clear D. V was cut by 5 bases and J by 2 bases, with 9 bases left in between. The CDR3 loop spans 14 amino acids. Germline-derived CDR1 and CDR2 are LNHNV and YYDKDF (reference sequence). The variable domain in full, completed from reference TRBV15 and TRBJ2-2, reads DAMVIQNPRYQVTQFGKPVTLSCSQTLNHNVMYWYQQKSSQAPKLLFHYYDKDFNNEADTPDNFQSRRPNTSFCFLDIRSPGLGDTAMYLCATSQPPNTGELFFGEGSRLTVL.

The chain uses TRBV12-3 or TRBV12-4 and TRBJ1-1, with D maybe TRBD1 (5 bases). This CDR3 contains 11 residues. V shed 1 base and J shed 11 bases, with 8 bases lying between them. In DNA form, the CDR3 reads TGTGCCAGCAGTTTAGGGACATGGGCTTTCTTT. Protein sequence: CASSLGTWAFF.

This clone has just a few counts. This rearrangement joins TRBV27 to TRBJ1-6, with 7 bases fitting TRBD1. The CDR3 loop spans 15 amino acids. Germline V CDR1 and CDR2: MNHEY, SMNVEV (reference sequence). V dropped 3 bases and J dropped 5; count of bases not matched to a gene: 4. This CDR3 is CASSLRRGDNSPLHF. As DNA, the CDR3 is TGTGCCAGCAGTTTGCGCAGGGGGGATAATTCACCCCTCCACTTT.

The CDR3 region is CASSIPRQGADEQYF. For the CDR3, the DNA is TGCGCCAGCAGCATCCCCCGACAGGGGGCTGACGAGCAGTACTTC. The gene calls are TRBV5-1 and TRBJ2-7, with 10 bases that match TRBD1. The CDR3 contains 15 residues. V shed 4 bases, J shed 5 bases, and the junction held 9 bases outside the gene matches. Germline V lookup: CDR1 SGHRS, CDR2 YFSETQ.

This clone came up a few times. V gene TRBV28 combines with J gene TRBJ1-1; D perhaps matches TRBD1 (5 bases). The germline V gene has CDR1 MDHEN and CDR2 SYDVKM. The CDR3 covers 13 residues. Trimming pared 2 bases from V and 6 bases from J, leaving 10 bases between. CDR3 sequence reads: CASSLVRGSEAFF. The CDR3 DNA is TGTGCCAGCAGTTTAGTACGGGGCTCTGAAGCTTTCTTT.

The chain recombines TRBV6-4 with TRBJ2-2; TRBD1 matches at 8 bases. This CDR3 has 16 amino acids. CDR1 MRHNA and CDR2 SNTAGT come from the germline V gene. V trimming: 7 bases; J trimming: 4 bases; junction bases outside the gene matches: 11. CDR3 sequence reads: CASNDYRGKITGELFF. The CDR3 region has the DNA TGTGCCAGCAACGATTACAGGGGGAAAATCACCGGGGAGCTGTTTTTT.

The chain employs TRBV12-3 or TRBV12-4 and TRBJ1-1, with D hard to call. With 5 bases removed from V and 7 bases from J, the gap between germline ends came to 14 bases. The CDR3 is 13 amino acids. The CDR3 loop reads CASSPTWGFEAFF. The CDR3 DNA reads TGTGCCAGCAGTCCCACCTGGGGATTTGAAGCTTTCTTT.

The chain couples TRBV4-3 to TRBJ2-3; D is ambiguous. V was trimmed by 4 bases and J by 1 base, leaving 9 bases between them. The CDR3 covers 14 residues. Per the germline V gene, CDR1 is LGHNA and CDR2 is YSLEER. CDR3 nucleotides: TGCGCCAGCAGCCGGTCGGGTCGCACAGATACGCAGTATTTT. It codes for CASSRSGRTDTQYF.

V and J are TRBV6-5 and TRBJ1-1; D might be TRBD1 (6 bases). The germline V gene has CDR1 MNHEY and CDR2 SVGAGI. Trimming took 8 bases from V and 4 from J, leaving 11 bases between them. The length of the CDR3 is 12 residues. The CDR3 DNA reads TGTGCCAGCGTAGGGGGAGGCACTGAAGCTTTCTTT. Amino acids: CASVGGGTEAFF.

The rearrangement joins TRBV4-2 to TRBJ1-2; D gene unclear. V shed 0 bases and J shed 1 base, with 9 bases lying between them. This CDR3 contains 15 residues. CDR1 and CDR2 from the germline V gene are LGHNA and YNFKEQ. In DNA, the CDR3 is TGTGCCAGCAGCCAAGAAAGACGGGTTAACTATGGCTACACCTTC. It translates to CASSQERRVNYGYTF.

The CDR3 DNA reads as TGTGCCAGTAAAACAGGGGGCTCTAATCAGCCCCAGCATTTT. Translated, it gives CASKTGGSNQPQHF. This chain connects TRBV19 to TRBJ1-5, with TRBD1 matching 9 bases. The germline V gene encodes CDR1 LNHDA and CDR2 SQIVND (reference sequence). The CDR3 has 14 amino acids. Trimming took 7 bases from V and 4 from J; bases not matched to a gene: 5.

The rearrangement joins TRBV6-1 to TRBJ2-7, with 8 bases aligning to TRBD2. Per the germline V gene, CDR1 is MNHNS and CDR2 is SASEGT. Trimming cost V 2 bases and J 5 bases; bases outside gene matches: 5. The CDR3 loop spans 14 amino acids. CDR3 sequence: CASSESGGADEQYF. As DNA, the CDR3 is TGTGCCAGCAGTGAATCCGGGGGGGCTGACGAGCAGTACTTC.

The genes are TRBV27 and TRBJ2-7; tentative D call: TRBD2 (6 bases). V was cut by 6 bases and J by 3 bases, with 18 bases left in between. Per germline, CDR1 MNHEY and CDR2 SMNVEV (reference sequence). The CDR3 contains 15 residues. CDR3 protein: CASSKVKGGSYEQYF. The CDR3 coding sequence is TGTGCCAGCAGCAAAGTAAAGGGAGGTAGCTACGAGCAGTACTTC.

This clone has a handful of counts. This sequence joins TRBV2 and TRBJ1-3; D not certain. Germline values: CDR1 SNHLY, CDR2 FYNNEI. The CDR3 is 13 amino acids. Trimming pared 4 bases from V and 6 bases from J, leaving 10 bases between. In DNA form, the CDR3 reads TGTGCCAGCAGTGTTGGGATGGAAAACACCATATATTTT. Residues: CASSVGMENTIYF. The full variable domain, with the rest looked up from reference TRBV2 and TRBJ1-3, is EPEVTQTPSHQVTQMGQEVILRCVPISNHLYFYWYRQILGQKVEFLVSFYNNEISEKSEIFDDQFSVERPDGSNFTLKIRSTKLEDSAMYFCASSVGMENTIYFGEGSWLTVV.

The chain combines TRBV10-3 with TRBJ2-5, with TRBD1 as a possible D gene (6 bases). The CDR3 covers 12 residues. V dropped 10 bases and J dropped 5 bases, with 14 bases sitting between them. Per the germline V gene, CDR1 is ENHRY and CDR2 is SYGVKD. This chain's CDR3 is CATQGTEETQYF. CDR3 in DNA: TGTGCCACCCAGGGGACGGAGGAGACCCAGTACTTC.

This chain uses TRBV2 with TRBJ1-6; 7 nucleotides align to TRBD1. CDR1 SNHLY and CDR2 FYNNEI come from the germline V gene. The CDR3 spans 13 residues. V lost 7 bases, J lost 8 bases, and 5 bases stayed unmatched. The CDR3 loop reads CASKPGGYSPLHF. DNA for the CDR3: TGTGCCAGCAAGCCAGGGGGTTATTCACCCCTCCACTTT.

This chain connects TRBV6-1 to TRBJ1-1, with no clear D. Germline CDR1 is MNHNS and CDR2 is SASEGT. The CDR3 totals 15 residues. Trimming removed 2 bases from V and 1 base from J, with 11 bases in between. The CDR3 protein is CASSERLIQNTEAFF. The CDR3 nucleotides read TGTGCCAGCAGTGAACGCCTCATACAGAACACTGAAGCTTTCTTT.

This clone is a singleton in its sample. The J gene is TRBJ2-1, the V gene TRBV18; D not resolved. V was pared by 3 bases and J by 6 bases, with 9 bases between. Germline V gene data show CDR1 as KGHSH and CDR2 as LQKENI. CDR3 length equals 13 residues. The CDR3 loop is CASSPTASNEQFF. In DNA form, the CDR3 reads TGTGCCAGCTCACCGACTGCCAGCAATGAGCAGTTCTTC.

V gene TRBV7-2 combines with J gene TRBJ2-1; D call uncertain. Germline CDR1 and CDR2: SGHTA and FQGNSA. V was cut by 5 bases and J by 1 base, with 12 bases left in between. This CDR3 comprises 15 residues. This chain's CDR3 is CASSPRALSYNEQFF. CDR3 DNA sequence: TGTGCCAGCAGCCCTCGGGCGTTGTCCTACAATGAGCAGTTCTTC.

The chain is built from TRBV27 and TRBJ1-5; no definite D call. Germline CDR1 is MNHEY and CDR2 is SMNVEV (reference sequence). This CDR3 is built from 12 residues. The V gene lost 7 bases and the J gene lost 2 bases, with 6 bases spanning the gap. The CDR3 sequence: CASKTGNQPQHF. The CDR3 coding sequence is TGTGCCAGCAAAACCGGCAATCAGCCCCAGCATTTT.

This clone is medium-sized in the sample. Distinct nucleotide sequences in the sample also encode this CDR3. The chain couples TRBV6-1 to TRBJ2-2; 7 nucleotides agree with TRBD2. CDR1 is MNHNS and CDR2 is SASEGT in the germline V gene. CDR3 length: 16 residues. With V trimmed by 2 bases and J by 0 bases, 3 bases remained unmatched. The chain's CDR3 is CASSERGGANTGELFF. CDR3 DNA: TGTGCCAGCAGTGAAAGGGGAGGGGCGAACACCGGGGAGCTGTTTTTT.